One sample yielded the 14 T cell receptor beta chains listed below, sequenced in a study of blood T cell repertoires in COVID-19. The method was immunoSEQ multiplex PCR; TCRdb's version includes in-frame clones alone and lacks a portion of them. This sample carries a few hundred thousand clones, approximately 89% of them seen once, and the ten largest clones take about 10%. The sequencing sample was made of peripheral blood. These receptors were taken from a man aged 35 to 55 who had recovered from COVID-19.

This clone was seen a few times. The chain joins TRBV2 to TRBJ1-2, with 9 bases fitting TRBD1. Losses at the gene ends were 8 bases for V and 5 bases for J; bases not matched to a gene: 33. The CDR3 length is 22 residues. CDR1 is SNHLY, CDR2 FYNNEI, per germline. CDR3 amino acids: CASPPRGLTGTGTTPRGYGYTF. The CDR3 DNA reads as TGTGCCAGCCCCCCCCGCGGACTGACCGGGACAGGGACTACCCCGAGAGGTTATGGCTACACCTTC.

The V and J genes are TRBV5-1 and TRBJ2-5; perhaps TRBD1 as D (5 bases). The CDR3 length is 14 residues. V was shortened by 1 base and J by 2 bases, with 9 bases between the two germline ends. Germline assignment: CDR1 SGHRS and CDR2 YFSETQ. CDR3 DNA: TGCGCCAGCAGCTTGAGGGGTCCTCAAGAGACCCAGTACTTC. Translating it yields CASSLRGPQETQYF.

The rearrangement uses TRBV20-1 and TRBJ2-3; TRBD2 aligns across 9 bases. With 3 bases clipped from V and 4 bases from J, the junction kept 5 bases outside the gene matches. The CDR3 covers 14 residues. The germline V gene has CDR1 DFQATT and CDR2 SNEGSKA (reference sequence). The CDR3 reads CSASDAGGSDTQYF. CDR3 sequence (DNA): TGCAGTGCTAGTGACGCGGGGGGGTCAGATACGCAGTATTTT.

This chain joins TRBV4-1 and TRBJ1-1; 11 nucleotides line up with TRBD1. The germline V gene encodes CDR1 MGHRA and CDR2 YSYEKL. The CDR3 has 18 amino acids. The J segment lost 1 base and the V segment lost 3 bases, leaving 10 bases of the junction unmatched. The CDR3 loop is CASSHPTGTGGRNTEAFF. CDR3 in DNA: TGCGCCAGCAGCCACCCGACCGGGACAGGGGGTAGGAACACTGAAGCTTTCTTT.

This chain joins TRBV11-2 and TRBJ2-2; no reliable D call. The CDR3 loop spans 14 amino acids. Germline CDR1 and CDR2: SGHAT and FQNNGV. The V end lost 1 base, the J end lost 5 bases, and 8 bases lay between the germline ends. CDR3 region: CASSLVERTGELFF. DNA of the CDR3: TGTGCCAGCAGCTTAGTCGAGAGGACCGGGGAGCTGTTTTTT.

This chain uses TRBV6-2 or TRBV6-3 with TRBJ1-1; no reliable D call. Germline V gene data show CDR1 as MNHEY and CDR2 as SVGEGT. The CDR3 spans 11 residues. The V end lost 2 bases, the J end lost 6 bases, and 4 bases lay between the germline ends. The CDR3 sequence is CASSYGAEAFF. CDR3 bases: TGTGCCAGCAGTTACGGAGCTGAAGCTTTCTTT.

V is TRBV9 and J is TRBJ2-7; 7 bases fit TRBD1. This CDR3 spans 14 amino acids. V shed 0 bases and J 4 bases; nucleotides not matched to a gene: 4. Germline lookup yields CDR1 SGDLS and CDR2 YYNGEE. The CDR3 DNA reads TGTGCCAGCAGCGTAGGGGACAGTAGATACGAGCAGTACTTC. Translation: CASSVGDSRYEQYF.

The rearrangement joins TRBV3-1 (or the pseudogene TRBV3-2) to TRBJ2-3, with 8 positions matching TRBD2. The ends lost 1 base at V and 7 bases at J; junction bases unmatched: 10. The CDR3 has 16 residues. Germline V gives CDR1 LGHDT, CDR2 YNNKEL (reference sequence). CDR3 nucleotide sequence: TGTGCCAGCAGCCAAGTAGGCAGCGGGAGATATAATACGCAGTATTTT. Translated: CASSQVGSGRYNTQYF.

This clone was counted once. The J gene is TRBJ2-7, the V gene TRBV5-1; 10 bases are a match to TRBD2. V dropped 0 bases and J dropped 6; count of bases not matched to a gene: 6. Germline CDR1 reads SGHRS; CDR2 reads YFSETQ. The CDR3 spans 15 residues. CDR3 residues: CASSLGLAGVSEQYF. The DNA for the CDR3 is TGCGCCAGCAGCTTGGGGCTAGCGGGAGTCTCCGAGCAGTACTTC.

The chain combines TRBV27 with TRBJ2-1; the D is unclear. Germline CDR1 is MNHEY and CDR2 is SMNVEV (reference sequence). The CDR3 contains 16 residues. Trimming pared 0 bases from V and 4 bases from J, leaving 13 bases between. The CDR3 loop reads CASSLSPRYHYNEQFF. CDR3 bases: TGTGCCAGCAGTTTATCCCCGCGATACCATTACAATGAGCAGTTCTTC.

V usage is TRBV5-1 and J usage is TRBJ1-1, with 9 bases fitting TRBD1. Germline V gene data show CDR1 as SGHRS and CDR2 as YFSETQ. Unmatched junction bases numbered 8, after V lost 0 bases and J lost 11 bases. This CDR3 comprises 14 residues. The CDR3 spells CASSLDGTGRRAFF. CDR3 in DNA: TGCGCCAGCAGCTTGGACGGGACAGGGCGACGGGCTTTCTTT. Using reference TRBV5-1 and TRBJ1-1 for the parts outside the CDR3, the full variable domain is KAGVTQTPRYLIKTRGQQVTLSCSPISGHRSVSWYQQTPGQGLQFLFEYFSETQRNKGNFPGRFSGRQFSNSRSEMNVSTLELGDSALYLCASSLDGTGRRAFFGQGTRLTVV.

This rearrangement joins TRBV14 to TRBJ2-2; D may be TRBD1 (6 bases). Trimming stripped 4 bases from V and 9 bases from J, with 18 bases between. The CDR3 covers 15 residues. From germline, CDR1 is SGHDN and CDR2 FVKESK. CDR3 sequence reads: CASSLGTPAVRELFF. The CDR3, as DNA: TGTGCCAGCAGCCTTGGGACACCGGCGGTCCGGGAGCTGTTTTTT. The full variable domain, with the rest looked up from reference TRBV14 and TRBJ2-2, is EAGVTQFPSHSVIEKGQTVTLRCDPISGHDNLYWYRRVMGKEIKFLLHFVKESKQDESGMPNNRFLAERTGGTYSTLKVQPAELEDSGVYFCASSLGTPAVRELFFGEGSRLTVL.

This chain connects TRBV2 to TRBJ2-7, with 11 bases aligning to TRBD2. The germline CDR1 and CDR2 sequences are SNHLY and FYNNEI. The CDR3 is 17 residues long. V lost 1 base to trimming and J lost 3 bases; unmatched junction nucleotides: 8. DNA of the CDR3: TGTGCCAGCAGTGAAGAGCTGATTACTAGCGGGGGCTACGAGCAGTACTTC. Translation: CASSEELITSGGYEQYF.

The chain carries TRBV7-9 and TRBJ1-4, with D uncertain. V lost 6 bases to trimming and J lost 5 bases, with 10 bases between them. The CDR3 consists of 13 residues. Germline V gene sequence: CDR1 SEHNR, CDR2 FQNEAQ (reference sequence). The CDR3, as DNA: TGTGCCAGCAGAACGGGCGGGAATGAAAAACTGTTTTTT. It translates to CASRTGGNEKLFF.